This TCR beta chain was recovered during a study of cytomegalovirus exposure and HLA in healthy donors. Study results and limitations: V- and J-gene trimming of TCR beta was linked (in a later analysis) to a missense DCLRE1C variant. A later analysis reportedly found fewer N-insertions in an Asian-associated ancestry cluster than the roughly 670-donor mean. Earlier findings revealed that most TCR beta V segments proved productive either about 87% or about 30% of the time. The sole available immune exposure information was CMV serostatus.

Note on this clone: The antigen is not known.

PCR used 60 Vbeta primers and 13 Jbeta primers. Only in-frame clones appear in the TCRdb table, and some are missing; sequencing was by immunoSEQ multiplex PCR. The table shows under 200,000 clones, with roughly 71% occurring only once. The material sequenced was PBMCs. The receptor's source is a woman aged 45-59 years in good health and CMV-seropositive.

CDR3 residues: CASTNQYGYTF. The CDR3 region has the DNA TGTGCCAGTACCAATCAGTATGGCTACACCTTC. The J gene is TRBJ1-2, the V gene TRBV19; D ambiguous. Between the trimmed V and J ends, which lost 7 bases and 5 bases, there was a span of 8 bases. Germline CDR1 and CDR2: LNHDA and SQIVND (reference sequence). CDR3 size: 11 residues.